The 15 T cell receptor beta chains given below trace back to one sample, sequenced in a study of CD8 T cells in ankylosing spondylitis. TCRdb re-called the 5' RACE reads through MiXCR, storing one row per CDR3 protein. The sample shows under 300,000 distinct CDR3 sequences, about 20% of them seen only once. The specimen was blood, either unsorted or a sorted T cell fraction (not recorded which). Receptor source: a male donor with ankylosing spondylitis or in good health (not recorded which).

This clonotype is a singleton in its sample. The rearrangement links TRBV9 to TRBJ1-5; 7 bases match TRBD1. Germline V gene lookup returns CDR1 SGDLS and CDR2 YYNGEE. The CDR3 length is 19 residues. Germline trimming cut 2 bases from V and 0 bases from J; bases unmatched to any gene: 14. CDR3 in amino acids: CASSVGTGTDLNSNQPQHF. DNA of the CDR3: TGTGCCAGCAGCGTGGGGACCGGGACAGACCTTAATAGCAATCAGCCCCAGCATTTT.

This sequence joins TRBV29-1 and TRBJ2-5; 11 positions agree with TRBD1. Germline loops: CDR1 SQVTM, CDR2 ANQGSEA. CDR3 length equals 16 residues. V was clipped by 3 bases and J by 5 bases; unmatched bases: 11. CDR3 coding DNA: TGCAGCGTTGACCCTGGGACAGGGGGGAAGGGGGAGACCCAGTACTTC. This codes for CSVDPGTGGKGETQYF.

The chain employs TRBV7-9 and TRBJ2-1; unclear D gene. Germline values: CDR1 SEHNR, CDR2 FQNEAQ (reference sequence). The CDR3 consists of 11 residues. V was clipped by 5 bases and J by 9 bases, with 8 bases between them. The CDR3: CASSDGSEQFF. The CDR3 bases are TGTGCCAGCAGCGATGGTAGTGAGCAGTTCTTC.

The rearrangement links TRBV12-3 or TRBV12-4 to TRBJ2-6; no clear D gene. The germline V and J ends were trimmed by 2 bases and 2 bases, with 7 bases remaining between them. The CDR3 spans 15 residues. CDR3 in amino acids: CASSLWETGANVLTF. CDR3 sequence (DNA): TGTGCCAGCAGTTTATGGGAAACTGGGGCCAACGTCCTGACTTTC.

This sequence joins TRBV12-3 or TRBV12-4 and TRBJ2-7, with D unclear. The CDR3 length is 13 residues. V was pared by 0 bases and J by 2 bases, with 5 bases between. The CDR3 nucleotides are TGTGCCAGCAGTTTAGCAGAGCCCTACGAGCAGTACTTC. Translation gives CASSLAEPYEQYF.

The chain recombines TRBV20-1 with TRBJ1-2; a weak D match, TRBD1 (6 bases). In germline, CDR1 is DFQATT, CDR2 SNEGSKA (reference sequence). CDR3 length equals 15 residues. With 1 base removed from V and 0 bases from J, the gap between germline ends came to 12 bases. DNA for the CDR3: TGCAGTGCTAGAGTTTCGACAGGAACTAACTATGGCTACACCTTC. This sequence encodes CSARVSTGTNYGYTF.

CDR3 sequence (DNA): TGTGCCAGCAGCCCAAAGGGACGTGATGAGCAGTTCTTC. This sequence encodes CASSPKGRDEQFF. The J gene is TRBJ2-1, the V gene TRBV7-8; either TRBD1 or TRBD2 may supply D (5 bases each). This CDR3 region has 13 residues. V gave up 5 bases and J gave up 8 bases, with 13 bases separating them. From germline, CDR1 is SGHVS and CDR2 FQNEAQ.

This clonotype was recorded at least ten times. The chain is built from TRBV29-1 and TRBJ2-3; D is possibly TRBD1 (6 bases). The CDR3 is made up of 15 amino acids. Germline CDR1 SQVTM, CDR2 ANQGSEA. V shed 0 bases and J shed 5 bases, with 15 bases lying between them. The CDR3 DNA sequence: TGCAGCGTTGAAGATGGGAACAGGGAAGAAGATACGCAGTATTTT. It encodes CSVEDGNREEDTQYF.

In this sample, this clonotype turned up a few times. The rearrangement links TRBV12-3 or TRBV12-4 to TRBJ2-3, with no clear D. The CDR3 covers 16 residues. V dropped 3 bases and J dropped 5 bases, with 18 bases sitting between them. CDR3 loop: CASSFFSIQDGDTQYF. CDR3 nucleotide sequence: TGTGCCAGCAGTTTTTTTTCGATCCAGGATGGAGATACGCAGTATTTT.

This sequence joins TRBV10-3 and TRBJ2-7, with D perhaps matching TRBD2 (7 bases). Trimming took 2 bases from V and 3 from J, leaving 14 bases between them. The CDR3 spans 15 residues. From germline, CDR1 is ENHRY and CDR2 SYGVKD. Written as DNA, the CDR3 is TGTGCCATCAGTGAGAGGGAGGGGGAAGTCTACGAGCAGTACTTC. Its protein is CAISEREGEVYEQYF.

This clonotype was observed a few times. J is TRBJ2-7 and V is TRBV2; D is perhaps TRBD2 (5 bases). Trimming stripped 3 bases from V and 0 bases from J, with 12 bases between. The CDR3 is 15 amino acids. In germline, CDR1 is SNHLY, CDR2 FYNNEI. Written as DNA, the CDR3 is TGTGCCAGCAGTGAGGAGAGCGGAAGCTCCTACGAGCAGTACTTC. Encoded protein: CASSEESGSSYEQYF.

This clonotype showed up just a few times. V is TRBV6-4 and J is TRBJ2-1; D perhaps matches TRBD2 (5 bases). Germline V lookup: CDR1 MRHNA, CDR2 SNTAGT. The CDR3 runs to 11 residues. V was trimmed by 10 bases and J by 8 bases, leaving 12 bases between them. The CDR3 spells CATSVGDEQFF. The CDR3 nucleotides are TGTGCCACCTCCGTCGGGGATGAGCAGTTCTTC.

This chain uses TRBV5-1 with TRBJ1-1, with no clear D. Between the trimmed V and J ends, which lost 0 bases and 8 bases, there was a span of 11 bases. CDR1 and CDR2 (germline): SGHRS, YFSETQ. CDR3 length equals 13 residues. In nucleotides, the CDR3 is TGCGCCAGCAGCTTGGCGGGTGGTCTAGAAGCTTTCTTT. Its translation is CASSLAGGLEAFF.

The chain combines TRBV27 with TRBJ2-1; D is perhaps TRBD1 (5 bases). Trimming cost V 0 bases and J 8 bases, with 14 bases left between them. CDR3 size: 15 residues. CDR1 is MNHEY and CDR2 is SMNVEV in the germline V gene (reference sequence). The CDR3 spells CASSLSLDTSHEQFF. In DNA, the CDR3 is TGTGCCAGCAGTTTATCCTTGGACACCAGCCATGAGCAGTTCTTC.

This chain links TRBV4-2 with TRBJ2-1; 9 bases agree with TRBD2. The CDR3 extends over 17 amino acids. V shed 4 bases and J 1 base; nucleotides not matched to a gene: 8. CDR1 LGHNA and CDR2 YNFKEQ come from the germline V gene. CDR3 coding DNA: TGTGCCAGCAGCCCCTACTCTAGCGGGAATTCCTACAATGAGCAGTTCTTC. Encoded protein: CASSPYSSGNSYNEQFF.